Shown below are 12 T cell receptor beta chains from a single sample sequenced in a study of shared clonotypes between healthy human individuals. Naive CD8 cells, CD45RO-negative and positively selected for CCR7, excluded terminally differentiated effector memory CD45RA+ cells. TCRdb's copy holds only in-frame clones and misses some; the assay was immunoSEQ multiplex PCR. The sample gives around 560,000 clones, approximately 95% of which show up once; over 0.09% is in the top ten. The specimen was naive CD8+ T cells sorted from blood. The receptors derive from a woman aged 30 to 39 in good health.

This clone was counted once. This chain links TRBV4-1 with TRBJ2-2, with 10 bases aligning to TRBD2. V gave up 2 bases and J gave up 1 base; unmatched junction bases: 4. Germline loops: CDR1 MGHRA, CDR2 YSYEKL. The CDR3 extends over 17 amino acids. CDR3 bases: TGCGCCAGCAGCCAATCCCGGACTAGCGGGAACACCGGGGAGCTGTTTTTT. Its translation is CASSQSRTSGNTGELFF.

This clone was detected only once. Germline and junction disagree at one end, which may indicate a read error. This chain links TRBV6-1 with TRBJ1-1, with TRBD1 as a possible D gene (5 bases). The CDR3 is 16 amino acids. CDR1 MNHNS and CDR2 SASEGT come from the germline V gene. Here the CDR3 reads CASSEPGHELNAEAFF. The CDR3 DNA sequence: TGTGCCAGCAGTGAACCGGGGCACGAGCTGAACGCTGAAGCTTTCTTT.

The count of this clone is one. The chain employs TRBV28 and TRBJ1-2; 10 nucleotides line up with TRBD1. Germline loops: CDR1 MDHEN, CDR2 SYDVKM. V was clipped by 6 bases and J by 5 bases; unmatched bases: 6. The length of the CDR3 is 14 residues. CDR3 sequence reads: CASRPPGQGYGYTF. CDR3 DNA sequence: TGTGCCAGCAGACCACCGGGACAGGGGTATGGCTACACCTTC.

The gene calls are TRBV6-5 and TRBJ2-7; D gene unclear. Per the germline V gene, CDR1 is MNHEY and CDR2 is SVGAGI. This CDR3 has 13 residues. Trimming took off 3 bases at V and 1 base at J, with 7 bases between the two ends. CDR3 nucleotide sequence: TGTGCCAGCAGTTATATGGAGTCCTACGAGCAGTACTTC. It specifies CASSYMESYEQYF.

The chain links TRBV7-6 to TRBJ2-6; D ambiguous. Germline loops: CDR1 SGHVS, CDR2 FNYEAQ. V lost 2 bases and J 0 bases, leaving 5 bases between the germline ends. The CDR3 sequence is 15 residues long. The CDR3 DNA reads TGTGCCAGCAGCTTAACAAGCTCTGGGGCCAACGTCCTGACTTTC. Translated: CASSLTSSGANVLTF. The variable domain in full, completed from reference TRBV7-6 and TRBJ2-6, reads GAGVSQSPRYKVTKRGQDVALRCDPISGHVSLYWYRQALGQGPEFLTYFNYEAQQDKSGLPNDRFSAERPEGSISTLTIQRTEQRDSAMYRCASSLTSSGANVLTFGAGSRLTVL.

This CDR3 is CASTTLWGNTIYF. CDR3 coding DNA: TGTGCCAGCACCACCCTTTGGGGAAACACCATATATTTT. The chain joins TRBV7-9 to TRBJ1-3; D is uncertain. CDR3 length: 13 amino acids. Germline V gives CDR1 SEHNR, CDR2 FQNEAQ (reference sequence). Deletions cut 7 bases from V and 4 bases from J, with 11 bases between.

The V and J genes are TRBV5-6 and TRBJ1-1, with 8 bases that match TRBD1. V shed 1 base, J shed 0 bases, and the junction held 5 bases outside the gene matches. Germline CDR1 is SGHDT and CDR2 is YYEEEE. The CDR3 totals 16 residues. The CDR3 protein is CASSLWTGRMNTEAFF. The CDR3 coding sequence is TGTGCCAGCAGCTTGTGGACAGGGCGCATGAACACTGAAGCTTTCTTT.

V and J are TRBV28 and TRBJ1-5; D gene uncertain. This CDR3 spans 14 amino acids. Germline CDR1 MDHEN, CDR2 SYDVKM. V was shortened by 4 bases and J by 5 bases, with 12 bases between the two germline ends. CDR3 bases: TGTGCCAGCAGTTGGGTGGACGCGGATCAGCCCCAGCATTTT. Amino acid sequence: CASSWVDADQPQHF.

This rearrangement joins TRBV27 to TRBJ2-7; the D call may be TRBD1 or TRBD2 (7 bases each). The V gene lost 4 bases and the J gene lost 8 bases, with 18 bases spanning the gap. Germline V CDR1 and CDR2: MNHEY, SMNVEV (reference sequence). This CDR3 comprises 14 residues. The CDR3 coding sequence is TGTGCCAGCAGTTATGGGGACTACAGGGGACAGCAGTACTTC. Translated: CASSYGDYRGQQYF.

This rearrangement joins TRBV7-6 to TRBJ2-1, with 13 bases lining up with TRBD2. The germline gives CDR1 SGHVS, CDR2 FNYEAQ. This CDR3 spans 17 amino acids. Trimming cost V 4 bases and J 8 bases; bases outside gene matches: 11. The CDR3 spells CASSSFTGTSGIDEQFF. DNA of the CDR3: TGTGCCAGCAGCTCGTTTACCGGGACTAGCGGGATCGATGAGCAGTTCTTC. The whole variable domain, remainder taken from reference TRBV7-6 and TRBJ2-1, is GAGVSQSPRYKVTKRGQDVALRCDPISGHVSLYWYRQALGQGPEFLTYFNYEAQQDKSGLPNDRFSAERPEGSISTLTIQRTEQRDSAMYRCASSSFTGTSGIDEQFFGPGTRLTVL.

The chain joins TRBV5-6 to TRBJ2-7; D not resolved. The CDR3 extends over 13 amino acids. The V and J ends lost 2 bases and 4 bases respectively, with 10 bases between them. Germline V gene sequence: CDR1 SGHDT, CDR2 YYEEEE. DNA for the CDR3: TGTGCCAGCAGCTTCGGAAGTGGATACGAGCAGTACTTC. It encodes CASSFGSGYEQYF. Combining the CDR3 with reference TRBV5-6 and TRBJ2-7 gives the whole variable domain DAGVTQSPTHLIKTRGQQVTLRCSPKSGHDTVSWYQQALGQGPQFIFQYYEEEERQRGNFPDRFSGHQFPNYSSELNVNALLLGDSALYLCASSFGSGYEQYFGPGTRLTVT.

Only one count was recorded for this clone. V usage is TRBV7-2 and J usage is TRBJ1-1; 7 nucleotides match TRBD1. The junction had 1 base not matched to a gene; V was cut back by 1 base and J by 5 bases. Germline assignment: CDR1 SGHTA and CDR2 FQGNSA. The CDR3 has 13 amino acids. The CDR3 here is CASSLDRGTEAFF. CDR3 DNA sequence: TGTGCCAGCAGCTTAGACAGGGGAACTGAAGCTTTCTTT.